This T cell receptor beta chain came from a study of radiation and T cells in renal cell carcinoma. Study-wide background: Nephrectomy followed 15 Gy stereotactic body radiation by 4 weeks.

Points from the study as a whole: Without pretreatment biopsies, baseline tumor clonotype presence was undetermined.

To note about this clone: Its antigen is currently unknown.

As to time point: baseline pretreatment blood. As for treatment: 15 Gy SBRT to primary tumor, nephrectomy 4 weeks later. Sequenced by immunoSEQ multiplex PCR; TCRdb stores in-frame clones only, minus some. The sample yields 150,000 or so clones, 88% seen once. CDR1 and CDR2 (germline): MNHNS, SASEGT. The CDR3 covers 12 residues. V was clipped by 8 bases and J by 4 bases, with 9 bases between them. Source: blood, taken from a patient whose treatment included radiotherapy and nephrectomy. The receptor was isolated from an older woman with renal cell carcinoma. The chain combines TRBV6-1 with TRBJ1-5; tentative D call: TRBD1 (5 bases). CDR3 in DNA: TGTGCCAGCGGGAGGGGTAATCAGCCCCAGCATTTT. This translates into CASGRGNQPQHF.